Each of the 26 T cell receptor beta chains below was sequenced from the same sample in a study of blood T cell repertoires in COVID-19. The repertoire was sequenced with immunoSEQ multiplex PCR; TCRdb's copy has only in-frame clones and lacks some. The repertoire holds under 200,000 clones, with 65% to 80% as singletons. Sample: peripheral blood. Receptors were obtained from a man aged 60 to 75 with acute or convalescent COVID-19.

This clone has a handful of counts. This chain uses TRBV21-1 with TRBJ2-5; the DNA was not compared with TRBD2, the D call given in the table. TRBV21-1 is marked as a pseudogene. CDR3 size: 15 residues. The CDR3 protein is CASVLIAGGPETQYF. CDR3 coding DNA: TGTGCCAGCGTACTCATAGCGGGGGGGCCGGAGACCCAGTACTTC.

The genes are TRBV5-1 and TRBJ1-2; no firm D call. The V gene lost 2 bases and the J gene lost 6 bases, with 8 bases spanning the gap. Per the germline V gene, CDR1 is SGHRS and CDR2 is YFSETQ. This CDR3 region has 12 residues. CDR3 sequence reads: CASSLSGNGYTF. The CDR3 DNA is TGCGCCAGCAGCTTATCGGGAAATGGCTACACCTTC.

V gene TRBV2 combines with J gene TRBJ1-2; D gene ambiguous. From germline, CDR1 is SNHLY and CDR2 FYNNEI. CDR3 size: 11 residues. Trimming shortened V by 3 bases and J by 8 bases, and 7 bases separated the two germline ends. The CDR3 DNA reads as TGTGCCAGCAGTGAGTGGGAGGGCTACACCTTC. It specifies CASSEWEGYTF.

CDR3 in DNA: TGCGCCAGCAGCCAACTAGGATTGAACACTGAAGCTTTCTTT. It encodes CASSQLGLNTEAFF. The chain carries TRBV4-1 and TRBJ1-1; no definite D call. The germline gives CDR1 MGHRA, CDR2 YSYEKL. The CDR3 totals 14 residues. Trimming stripped 2 bases from V and 0 bases from J, with 7 bases between.

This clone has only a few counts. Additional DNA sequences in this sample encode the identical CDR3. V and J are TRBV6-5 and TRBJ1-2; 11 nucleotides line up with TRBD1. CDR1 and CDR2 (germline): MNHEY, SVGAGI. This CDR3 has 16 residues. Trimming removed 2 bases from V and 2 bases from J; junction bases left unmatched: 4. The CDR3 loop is CASSYIRTGGNYGYTF. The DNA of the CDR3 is TGTGCCAGCAGTTACATACGGACAGGGGGCAACTATGGCTACACCTTC.

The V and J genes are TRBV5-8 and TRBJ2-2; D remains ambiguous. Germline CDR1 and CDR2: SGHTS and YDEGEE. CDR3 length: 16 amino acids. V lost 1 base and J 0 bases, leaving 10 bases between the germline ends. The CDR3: CASSLKSQANTGELFF. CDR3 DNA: TGTGCCAGCAGCTTGAAAAGTCAGGCGAACACCGGGGAGCTGTTTTTT.

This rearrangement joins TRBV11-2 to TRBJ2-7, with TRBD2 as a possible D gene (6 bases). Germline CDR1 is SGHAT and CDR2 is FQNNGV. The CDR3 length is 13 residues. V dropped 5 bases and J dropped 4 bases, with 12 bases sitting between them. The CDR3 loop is CASSLGGGYEQYF. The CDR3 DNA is TGTGCCAGCAGCCTTGGCGGAGGGTACGAGCAGTACTTC.

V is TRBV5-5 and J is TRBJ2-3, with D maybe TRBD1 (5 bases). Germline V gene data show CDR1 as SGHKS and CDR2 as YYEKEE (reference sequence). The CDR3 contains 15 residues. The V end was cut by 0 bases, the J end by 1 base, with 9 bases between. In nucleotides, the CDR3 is TGTGCCAGCAGCTTGGCGGGCAGGGGCACAGATACGCAGTATTTT. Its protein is CASSLAGRGTDTQYF.

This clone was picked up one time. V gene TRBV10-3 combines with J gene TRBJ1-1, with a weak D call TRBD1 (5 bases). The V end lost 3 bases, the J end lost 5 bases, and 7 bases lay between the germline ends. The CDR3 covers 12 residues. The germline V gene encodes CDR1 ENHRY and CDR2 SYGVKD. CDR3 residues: CAISDPGTEAFF. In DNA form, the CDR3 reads TGTGCCATCAGTGACCCAGGGACTGAAGCTTTCTTT.

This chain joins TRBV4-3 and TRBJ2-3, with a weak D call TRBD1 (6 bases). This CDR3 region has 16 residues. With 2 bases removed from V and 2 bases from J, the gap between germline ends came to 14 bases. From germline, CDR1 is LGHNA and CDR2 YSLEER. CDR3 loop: CASSQSPGQLTDTQYF. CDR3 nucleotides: TGCGCCAGCAGCCAATCTCCGGGACAACTCACAGATACGCAGTATTTT.

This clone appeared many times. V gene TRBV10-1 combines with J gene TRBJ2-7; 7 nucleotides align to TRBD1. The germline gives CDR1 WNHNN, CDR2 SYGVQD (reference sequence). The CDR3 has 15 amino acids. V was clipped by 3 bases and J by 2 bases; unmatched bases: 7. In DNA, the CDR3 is TGCGCCAGCAGTGACAGTATGGGACAGCCCTACGAGCAGTACTTC. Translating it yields CASSDSMGQPYEQYF.

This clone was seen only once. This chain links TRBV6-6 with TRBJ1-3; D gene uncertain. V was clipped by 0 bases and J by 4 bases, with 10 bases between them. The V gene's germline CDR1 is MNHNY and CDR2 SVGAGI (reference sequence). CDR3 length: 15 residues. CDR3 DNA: TGTGCCAGCAGTTACTCGAGCGGGGTAGGAAACACCATATATTTT. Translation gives CASSYSSGVGNTIYF.

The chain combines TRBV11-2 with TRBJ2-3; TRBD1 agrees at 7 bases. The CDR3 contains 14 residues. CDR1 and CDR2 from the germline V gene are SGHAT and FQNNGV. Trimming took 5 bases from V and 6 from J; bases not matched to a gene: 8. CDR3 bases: TGTGCCAGCAGCCGACAGGGAATGGTCGATACGCAGTATTTT. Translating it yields CASSRQGMVDTQYF. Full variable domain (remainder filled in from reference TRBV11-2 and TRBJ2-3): EAGVAQSPRYKIIEKRQSVAFWCNPISGHATLYWYQQILGQGPKLLIQFQNNGVVDDSQLPKDRFSAERLKGVDSTLKIQPAKLEDSAVYLCASSRQGMVDTQYFGPGTRLTVL.

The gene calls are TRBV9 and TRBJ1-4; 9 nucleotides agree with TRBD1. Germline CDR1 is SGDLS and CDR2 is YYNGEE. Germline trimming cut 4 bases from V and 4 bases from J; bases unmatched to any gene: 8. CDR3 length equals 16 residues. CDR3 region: CASSLSTGGNNEKLFF. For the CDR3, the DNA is TGTGCCAGCAGCCTGAGCACAGGGGGCAATAATGAAAAACTGTTTTTT.

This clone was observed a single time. CDR3 region: CASSIREDISNTEAFF. The CDR3 nucleotides read TGTGCCAGTAGTATAAGAGAGGACATATCGAACACTGAAGCTTTCTTT. The genes are TRBV19 and TRBJ1-1; weak D call: TRBD1 (5 bases). The germline V gene has CDR1 LNHDA and CDR2 SQIVND (reference sequence). This CDR3 is 16 amino acids long. V was pared by 2 bases and J by 1 base, with 14 bases between.

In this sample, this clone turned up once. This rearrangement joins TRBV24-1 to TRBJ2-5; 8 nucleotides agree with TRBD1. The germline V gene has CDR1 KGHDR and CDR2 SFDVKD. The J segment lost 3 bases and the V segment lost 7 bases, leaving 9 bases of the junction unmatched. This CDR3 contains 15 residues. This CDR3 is CATSKTGEEKETQYF. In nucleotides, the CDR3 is TGTGCCACCAGCAAGACAGGGGAAGAGAAAGAGACCCAGTACTTC.

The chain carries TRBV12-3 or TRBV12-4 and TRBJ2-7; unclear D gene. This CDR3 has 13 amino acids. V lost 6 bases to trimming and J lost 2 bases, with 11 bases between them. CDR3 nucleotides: TGTGCCAGCAGCATGGGCTCCACCTACGAGCAGTACTTC. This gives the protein CASSMGSTYEQYF.

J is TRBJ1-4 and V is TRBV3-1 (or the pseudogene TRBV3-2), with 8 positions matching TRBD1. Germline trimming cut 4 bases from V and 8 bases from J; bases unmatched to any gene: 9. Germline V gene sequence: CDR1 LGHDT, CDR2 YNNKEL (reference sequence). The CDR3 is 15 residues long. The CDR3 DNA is TGTGCCAGCAGCCTCCGGGACAGGCTAGGAGAAAAACTGTTTTTT. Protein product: CASSLRDRLGEKLFF.

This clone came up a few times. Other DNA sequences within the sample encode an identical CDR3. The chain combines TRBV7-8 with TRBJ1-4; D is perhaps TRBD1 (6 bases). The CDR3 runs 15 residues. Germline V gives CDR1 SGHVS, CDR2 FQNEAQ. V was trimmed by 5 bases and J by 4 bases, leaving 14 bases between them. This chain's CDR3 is CASSPLDRINEKLFF. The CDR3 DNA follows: TGTGCCAGCAGCCCTCTAGACAGGATTAATGAAAAACTGTTTTTT.

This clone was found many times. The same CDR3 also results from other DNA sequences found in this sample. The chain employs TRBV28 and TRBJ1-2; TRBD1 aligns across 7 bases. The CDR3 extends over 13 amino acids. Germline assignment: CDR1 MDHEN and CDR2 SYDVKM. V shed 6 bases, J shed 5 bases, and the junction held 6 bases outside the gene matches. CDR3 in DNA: TGTGCCAGCAGCTCCGGACAGGTATATGGCTACACCTTC. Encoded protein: CASSSGQVYGYTF.

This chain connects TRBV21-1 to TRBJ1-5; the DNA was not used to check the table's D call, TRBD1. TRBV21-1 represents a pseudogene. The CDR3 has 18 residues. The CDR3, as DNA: TGTGCCAGCAGCAAAGTGAGACAGGGGGCAGTGAGCAATCAGCCCCAGCATTTT. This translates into CASSKVRQGAVSNQPQHF.

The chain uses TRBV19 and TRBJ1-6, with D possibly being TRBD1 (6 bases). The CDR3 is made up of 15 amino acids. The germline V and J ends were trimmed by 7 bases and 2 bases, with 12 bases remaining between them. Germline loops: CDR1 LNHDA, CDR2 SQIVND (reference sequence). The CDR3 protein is CASKGDIAYNSPLHF. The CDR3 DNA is TGTGCCAGTAAAGGGGACATCGCCTATAATTCACCCCTCCACTTT.

CDR3 DNA sequence: TGTGCCAGCAGGGAAGACACTAGTTGGAACACTGAAGCTTTCTTT. Protein sequence: CASREDTSWNTEAFF. The chain links TRBV25-1 to TRBJ1-1; D remains ambiguous. Trimming pared 6 bases from V and 1 base from J, leaving 15 bases between. Looked up from germline, CDR1 is MGHDK and CDR2 is SYGVNS. This CDR3 region has 15 residues.

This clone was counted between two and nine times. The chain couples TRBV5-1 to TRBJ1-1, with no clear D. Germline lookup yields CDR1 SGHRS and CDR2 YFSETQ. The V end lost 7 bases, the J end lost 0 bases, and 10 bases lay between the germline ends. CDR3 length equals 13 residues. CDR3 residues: CASAEQLNTEAFF. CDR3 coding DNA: TGCGCCAGCGCAGAACAACTGAACACTGAAGCTTTCTTT.

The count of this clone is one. The CDR3 is CASSVLLAGEQETQYF. Written as DNA, the CDR3 is TGTGCCAGCAGTGTCCTACTAGCGGGGGAACAAGAGACCCAGTACTTC. The rearrangement uses TRBV6-1 and TRBJ2-5, with TRBD2 matching over 11 bases. The CDR3 spans 16 residues. V lost 4 bases to trimming and J lost 2 bases; unmatched junction nucleotides: 6. Germline CDR1 and CDR2: MNHNS and SASEGT.

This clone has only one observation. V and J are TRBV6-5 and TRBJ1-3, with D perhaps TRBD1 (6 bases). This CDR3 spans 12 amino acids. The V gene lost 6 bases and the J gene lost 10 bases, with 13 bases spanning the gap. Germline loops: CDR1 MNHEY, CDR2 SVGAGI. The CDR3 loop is CASSAGVGTIYF. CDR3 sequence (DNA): TGTGCCAGCAGCGCAGGGGTCGGGACCATATATTTT.